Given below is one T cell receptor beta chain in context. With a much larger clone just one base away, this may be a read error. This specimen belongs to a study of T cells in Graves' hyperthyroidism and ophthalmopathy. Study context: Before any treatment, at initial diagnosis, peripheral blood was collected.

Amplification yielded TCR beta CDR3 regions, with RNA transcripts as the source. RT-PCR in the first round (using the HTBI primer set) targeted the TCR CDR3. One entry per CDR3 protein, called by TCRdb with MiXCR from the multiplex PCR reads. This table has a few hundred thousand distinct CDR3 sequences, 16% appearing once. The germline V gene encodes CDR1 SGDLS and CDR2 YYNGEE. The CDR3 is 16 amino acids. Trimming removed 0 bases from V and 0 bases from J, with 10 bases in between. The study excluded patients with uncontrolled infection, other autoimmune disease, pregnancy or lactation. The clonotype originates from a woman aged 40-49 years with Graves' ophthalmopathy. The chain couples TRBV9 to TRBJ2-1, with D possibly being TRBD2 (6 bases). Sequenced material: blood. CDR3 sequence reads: CASSVGGGVSYNEQFF. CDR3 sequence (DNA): TGTGCCAGCAGCGTAGGGGGCGGGGTCTCCTACAATGAGCAGTTCTTC.